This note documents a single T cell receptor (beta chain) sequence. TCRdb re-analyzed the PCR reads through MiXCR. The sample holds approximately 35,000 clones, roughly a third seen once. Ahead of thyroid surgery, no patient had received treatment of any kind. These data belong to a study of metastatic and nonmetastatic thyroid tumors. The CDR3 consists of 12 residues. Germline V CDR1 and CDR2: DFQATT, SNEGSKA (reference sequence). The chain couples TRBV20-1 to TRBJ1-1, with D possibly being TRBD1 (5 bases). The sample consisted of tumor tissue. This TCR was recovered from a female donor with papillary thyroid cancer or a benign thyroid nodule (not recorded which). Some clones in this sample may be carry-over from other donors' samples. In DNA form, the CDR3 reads TGCATTCCGGGACGCATGAACACTGAAGCTTTCTTT. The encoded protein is CIPGRMNTEAFF.